These 5 T cell receptor beta chains share one sample of origin, sequenced in a study of shared clonotypes between healthy human individuals. TCRdb keeps only in-frame clones here, not all; method: immunoSEQ multiplex PCR. The sample has 2.5 million or so clones, about 92% seen once. Material for sequencing was naive CD4+ T cells sorted from blood. The subset here: CD45RA+ positively selected. The receptors come from a man aged 18 to 30 in good health.

This clone was seen a single time. Different DNA sequences within this sample yield the same CDR3. The J gene is TRBJ2-3, the V gene TRBV30; 9 nucleotides align to TRBD2. The CDR3 contains 15 residues. The V gene's germline CDR1 is GTSNPN and CDR2 SVGIG (reference sequence). The V gene end was trimmed by 1 base and the J gene end by 2 bases; junction bases not matched to a gene: 4. The CDR3 loop is CAWSGLAGFTDTQYF. The CDR3 nucleotides read TGTGCCTGGAGTGGCCTAGCGGGGTTCACAGATACGCAGTATTTT.

The genes are TRBV4-3 and TRBJ2-1; 12 nucleotides line up with TRBD2. This CDR3 is built from 16 residues. Germline CDR1 and CDR2: LGHNA and YSLEER. With 3 bases clipped from V and 7 bases from J, the junction kept 7 bases outside the gene matches. In DNA form, the CDR3 reads TGCGCCAGCAGCCAGAACCTAGCGGGAGGGCGGAATGAGCAGTTCTTC. Amino acids: CASSQNLAGGRNEQFF.

This clone occurred a few times. The V and J genes are TRBV4-1 and TRBJ1-1, with D possibly TRBD1 on 6 matching bases. Per germline, CDR1 MGHRA and CDR2 YSYEKL. The V gene lost 6 bases and the J gene lost 4 bases, with 12 bases spanning the gap. This CDR3 contains 13 residues. CDR3 DNA: TGCGCCAGCAGGACAGGCGGCGGCACTGAAGCTTTCTTT. The encoded protein is CASRTGGGTEAFF.

The chain couples TRBV5-1 to TRBJ2-7; a possible D gene is TRBD2 (6 bases). Germline lookup yields CDR1 SGHRS and CDR2 YFSETQ. V was clipped by 3 bases and J by 4 bases, with 14 bases between them. The CDR3 contains 14 residues. The CDR3 reads CASSWEAGGYEQYF. As DNA, the CDR3 is TGCGCCAGCAGCTGGGAGGCGGGCGGGTACGAGCAGTACTTC.

The gene calls are TRBV5-4 and TRBJ2-7; 9 nucleotides agree with TRBD2. The CDR3 extends over 14 amino acids. Germline lookup yields CDR1 SGHNT and CDR2 YYREEE (reference sequence). Unmatched junction bases numbered 2, after V lost 3 bases and J lost 1 base. CDR3 region: CASSSSGTSYEQYF. Here the CDR3 DNA reads TGTGCCAGCAGCTCTAGCGGGACTTCCTACGAGCAGTACTTC.